This T cell receptor (beta chain) is drawn from a study of blood T cell repertoires in COVID-19. Study information: Material from acute and convalescent COVID-19 was sourced from the United States, Italy and Spain. From T cells, B-cell-depleted T cells, or PBMCs came the material, which was cDNA or gDNA.

The CDR3 length is 11 residues. Germline V lookup: CDR1 MNHEY, CDR2 SMNVEV (reference sequence). V was shortened by 5 bases and J by 11 bases, with 12 bases between the two germline ends. Produced via immunoSEQ multiplex PCR; TCRdb's table is partial and in-frame only. Of fewer than 250,000 clones in the sample, about 91% were seen once. The TCR sequence derives from a woman aged 50 to 65 with acute COVID-19. The specimen sequenced was PBMCs or T cells enriched from blood (not recorded which). The chain employs TRBV27 and TRBJ1-1; maybe TRBD1 (6 bases). The CDR3 protein is CASSGAGEAFF. In DNA form, the CDR3 reads TGTGCCAGCAGTGGGGCAGGGGAGGCTTTCTTT.